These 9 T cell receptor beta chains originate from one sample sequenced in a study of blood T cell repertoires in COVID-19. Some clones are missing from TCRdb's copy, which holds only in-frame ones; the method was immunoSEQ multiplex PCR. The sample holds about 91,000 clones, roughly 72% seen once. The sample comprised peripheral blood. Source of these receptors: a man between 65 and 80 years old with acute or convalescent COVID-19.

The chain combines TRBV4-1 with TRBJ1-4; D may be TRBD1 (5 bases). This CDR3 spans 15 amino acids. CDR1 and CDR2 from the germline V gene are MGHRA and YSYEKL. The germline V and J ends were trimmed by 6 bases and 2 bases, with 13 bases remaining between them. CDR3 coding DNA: TGCGCCAGCAGTGGGGCAATGGGGACTAATGAAAAACTGTTTTTT. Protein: CASSGAMGTNEKLFF.

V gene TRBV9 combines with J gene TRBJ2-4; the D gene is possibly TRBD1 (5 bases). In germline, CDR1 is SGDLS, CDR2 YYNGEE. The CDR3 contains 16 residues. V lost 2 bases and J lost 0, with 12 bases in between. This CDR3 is CASSVGAAEAKNIQYF. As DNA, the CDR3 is TGTGCCAGCAGCGTTGGGGCGGCTGAAGCCAAAAACATTCAGTACTTC.

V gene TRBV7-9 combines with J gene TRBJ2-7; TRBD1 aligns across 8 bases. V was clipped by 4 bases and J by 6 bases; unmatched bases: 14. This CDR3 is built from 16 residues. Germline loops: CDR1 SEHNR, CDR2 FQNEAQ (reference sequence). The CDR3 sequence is CASSSHLQGESGEQYF. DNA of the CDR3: TGTGCCAGCAGCTCCCATCTACAGGGGGAGTCAGGCGAGCAGTACTTC.

The CDR3 spells CASSPFRTGYTDTQYF. The CDR3 DNA reads TGTGCCAGCAGCCCCTTCCGGACAGGGTACACAGATACGCAGTATTTT. The V call is TRBV3-1 (or the pseudogene TRBV3-2), the J call TRBJ2-3; TRBD1 matches at 8 bases. The CDR3 has 16 amino acids. Per the germline V gene, CDR1 is LGHDT and CDR2 is YNNKEL (reference sequence). V gave up 4 bases and J gave up 2 bases; unmatched junction bases: 8.

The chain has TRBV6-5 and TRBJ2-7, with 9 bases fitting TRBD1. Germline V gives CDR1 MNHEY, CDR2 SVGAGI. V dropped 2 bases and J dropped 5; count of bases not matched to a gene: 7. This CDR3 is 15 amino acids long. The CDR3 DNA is TGTGCCAGCAGTTACCTCCGGGACAGGGTCGACGAGCAGTACTTC. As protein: CASSYLRDRVDEQYF.

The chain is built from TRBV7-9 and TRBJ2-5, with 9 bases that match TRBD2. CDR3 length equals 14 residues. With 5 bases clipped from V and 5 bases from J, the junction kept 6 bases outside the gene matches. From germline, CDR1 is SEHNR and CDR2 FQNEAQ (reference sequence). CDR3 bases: TGTGCCAGCAGCCGTTTAGCGGGAGCGGAGACCCAGTACTTC. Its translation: CASSRLAGAETQYF.

This chain's CDR3 is CSGKAGGQETQYF. Written as DNA, the CDR3 is TGCAGCGGCAAAGCGGGAGGGCAAGAGACCCAGTACTTC. J is TRBJ2-5 and V is TRBV29-1; 10 positions agree with TRBD2. After removal of 7 bases from V and 2 bases from J, the junction contained 4 bases not matched to a gene. Germline lookup yields CDR1 SQVTM and CDR2 ANQGSEA. This CDR3 region has 13 residues.

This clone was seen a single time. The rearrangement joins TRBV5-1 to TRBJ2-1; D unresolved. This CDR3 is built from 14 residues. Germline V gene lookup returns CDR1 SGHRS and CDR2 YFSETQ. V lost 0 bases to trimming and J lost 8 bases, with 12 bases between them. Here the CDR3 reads CASSLGADLDEQFF. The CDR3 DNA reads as TGCGCCAGCAGCTTGGGTGCGGATTTGGATGAGCAGTTCTTC.

In DNA form, the CDR3 reads TGTGCCAGCAGTTTACAGGGCGGCGGCTACACCTTC. It is translated as CASSLQGGGYTF. V gene TRBV6-5 combines with J gene TRBJ1-2; a possible D gene is TRBD1 (6 bases). Trimming removed 4 bases at V and 8 bases at J, with 11 bases between. The CDR3 runs 12 residues. Germline V lookup: CDR1 MNHEY, CDR2 SVGAGI.